The 2 T cell receptor beta chains below were found in one sample sequenced in a study of post-analysis software for immune sequencing data. General study findings and limits: Comparison of patients with controls showed five TRBV segments more frequent in patients, TRBV5-6, TRBV5-1 and TRBV20-1 among them.

No antigen has been assigned to these receptors. The authors incorporated unique molecular identifiers into the TCR beta cDNA libraries. MiXCR was run by TCRdb on the PCR reads, yielding one entry per CDR3 protein. The sample carries 700,000 to 900,000 distinct CDR3 sequences, under 60% recorded once. The specimen sequenced was blood. The receptors originated from a girl aged 5 to 17 with multiple sclerosis.

This clonotype was observed a few times. The CDR3 nucleotides read TGTGCCAGCAGTTCAAACAGGGCATCCGAGCAGTACTTC. It translates to CASSSNRASEQYF. The genes are TRBV27 and TRBJ2-7; TRBD1 is a possible D gene (6 bases). Germline V gene sequence: CDR1 MNHEY, CDR2 SMNVEV (reference sequence). The V end lost 4 bases, the J end lost 6 bases, and 13 bases lay between the germline ends. The CDR3 covers 13 residues.

This clonotype occurred once. The chain recombines TRBV19 with TRBJ1-1; the D gene is possibly TRBD1 (5 bases). Trimming removed 3 bases from V and 1 base from J, with 12 bases in between. CDR3 length equals 15 residues. Germline values: CDR1 LNHDA, CDR2 SQIVND (reference sequence). The CDR3 protein is CASSIAGSGNTEAFF. CDR3 nucleotide sequence: TGTGCCAGTAGTATCGCAGGGTCGGGGAACACTGAAGCTTTCTTT.